The clone carrying this TCR beta chain has just one count. The sampling schedule covered blood at baseline, cycle 4 day 1, and cycle 7 day 1. The entry originates in a study of OX40 agonist ivuxolimab in advanced cancers. Turning to the study itself: The study gave patients intravenous ivuxolimab at 0.01 to 10 mg/kg every 2 weeks.

Sequenced by immunoSEQ multiplex PCR; TCRdb stores in-frame clones only, minus some. The repertoire holds 80,000 to 95,000 clones, with roughly four fifths as singletons. This CDR3 has 17 amino acids. V lost 4 bases, J lost 6 bases, and 24 bases lay in between. Looked up from germline, CDR1 is SEHNR and CDR2 is FQNEAQ (reference sequence). The TCR was taken from an adult with an advanced solid tumor such as melanoma, head and neck, liver or kidney cancer. The sequenced sample was CD4+ or CD8+ T cells sorted from blood, obtained in a trial of the OX40 agonist ivuxolimab. This chain links TRBV7-9 with TRBJ1-1; possible D gene TRBD1, 5 bases. The CDR3: CASSWKGWGNGVAEAFF. CDR3 sequence (DNA): TGTGCCAGCAGCTGGAAAGGATGGGGGAACGGGGTAGCTGAAGCTTTCTTT. The complete variable domain, with remaining parts taken from reference TRBV7-9 and TRBJ1-1, reads DTGVSQNPRHKITKRGQNVTFRCDPISEHNRLYWYRQTLGQGPEFLTYFQNEAQLEKSRLLSDRFSAERPKGSFSTLEIQRTEQGDSAMYLCASSWKGWGNGVAEAFFGQGTRLTVV.